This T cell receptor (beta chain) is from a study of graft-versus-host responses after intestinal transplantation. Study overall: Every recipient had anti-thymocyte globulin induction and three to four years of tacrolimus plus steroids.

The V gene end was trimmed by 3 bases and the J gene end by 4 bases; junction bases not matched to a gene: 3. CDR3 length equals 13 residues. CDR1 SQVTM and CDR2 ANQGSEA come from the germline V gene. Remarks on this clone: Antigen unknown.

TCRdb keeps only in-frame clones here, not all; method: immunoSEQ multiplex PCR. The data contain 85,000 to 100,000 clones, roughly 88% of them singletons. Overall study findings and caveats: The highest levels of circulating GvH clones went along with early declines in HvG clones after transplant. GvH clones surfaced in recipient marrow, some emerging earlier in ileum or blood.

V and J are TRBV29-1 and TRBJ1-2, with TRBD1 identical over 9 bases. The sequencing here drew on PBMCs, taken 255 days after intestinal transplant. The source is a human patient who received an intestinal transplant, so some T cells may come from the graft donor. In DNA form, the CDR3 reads TGCAGCGTTGATACAGGGGGCGGCTATGGCTACACCTTC. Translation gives CSVDTGGGYGYTF.